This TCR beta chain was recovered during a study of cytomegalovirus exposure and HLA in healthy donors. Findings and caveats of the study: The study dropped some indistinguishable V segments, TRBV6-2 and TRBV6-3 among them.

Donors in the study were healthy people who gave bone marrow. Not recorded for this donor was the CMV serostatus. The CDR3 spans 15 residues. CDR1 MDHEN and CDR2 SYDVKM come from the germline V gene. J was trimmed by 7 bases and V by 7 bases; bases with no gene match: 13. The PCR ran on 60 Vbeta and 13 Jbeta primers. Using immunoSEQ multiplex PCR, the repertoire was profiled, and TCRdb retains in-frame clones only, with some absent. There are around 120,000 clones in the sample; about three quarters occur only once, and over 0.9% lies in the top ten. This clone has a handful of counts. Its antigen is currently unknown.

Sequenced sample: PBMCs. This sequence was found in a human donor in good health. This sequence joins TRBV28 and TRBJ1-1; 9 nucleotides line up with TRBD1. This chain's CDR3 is CASTDATTGGDEAFF. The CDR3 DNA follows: TGTGCCAGCACCGACGCCACGACAGGGGGTGATGAAGCTTTCTTT. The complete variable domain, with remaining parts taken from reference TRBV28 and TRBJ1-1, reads DVKVTQSSRYLVKRTGEKVFLECVQDMDHENMFWYRQDPGLGLRLIYFSYDVKMKEKGDIPEGYSVSREKKERFSLILESASTNQTSMYLCASTDATTGGDEAFFGQGTRLTVV.